This TCR beta chain was captured by sequencing in a study of blood T cell repertoires in COVID-19 (dated by TCRdb to 2018 to 2021). Notes on the research overall: Collaborator samples came from the United States, Italy and Spain and covered acute and convalescent phases of COVID-19. Deeply sampled blood TCRbeta repertoires from subjects exposed to, actively infected with, or recovered from COVID-19 were included in the dataset. The samples were drawn from the first 160 participants of the ongoing ImmuneRACE study and from some 1,300 subjects provided by 6 global collaborators. The prospective study material was composed of cDNA or gDNA derived from T cells, B-cell-depleted T cells, or PBMCs. The repertoires were released in a freely available public database meant as a resource for research on the immune response to SARS-CoV-2. Where HLA class I and class II types were available, the types were taken from metadata supplied by the sample provider, not from assay-based typing. The sample metadata nearly always contained a de-identified subject ID, COVID-19 status, age in years and sex. General conclusions and limits of the study: The amount of clinical and demographic metadata varied by source and participant and was provided uncurated.

TCRbeta CDR3 regions were amplified from genomic DNA by means of the immunoSEQ Assay, a bias-controlled multiplex PCR. As for how the authors treated the data: The number of nucleated cells in each sample was estimated by amplification of reference gene primers within the assay. Sequence reads were collapsed and filtered to measure the absolute abundance of every unique TCRbeta CDR3 rearrangement. For each sample, productive Simpson clonality was calculated as the square root of Simpson's diversity index over productive rearrangements. In its TCRdb copy, this immuneACCESS table keeps in-frame sequences only and misses some clones. Where compared with another copy, unresolved V genes explain less than half of these, and the others have no known cause. The V and J calls and clone size are taken from that table; D and trimming were inferred from the DNA. The table for this sample lists 95,000 to 150,000 clones; around 79% of them were counted only once. The biggest ten clones account for 2.3% of the sample.

To note about this clone: Its binding antigen is unknown. No much larger clone is present one base from it, and per-base qualities are unavailable.

Each collaborating institution followed its own protocols to collect whole blood in K2EDTA tubes. For TCRbeta analysis, collaborators shipped samples as frozen whole blood, isolated PBMCs, or DNA extracted from either of those sample types. The TCR was taken from a man between 65 and 79 years old with acute or convalescent COVID-19. The sample consisted of peripheral blood.

The CDR3 region: CASSPPGGGTEAFF. The bases are TGTGCCAGCTCACCCCCCGGGGGAGGCACTGAAGCTTTCTTT. The chain was built from TRBV18 and TRBJ1-1, with a weak D call of TRBD1 (5 bases match). CDR1 and CDR2 were assigned from the germline V gene as KGHSH and LQKENI. Trimming at the junction amounts to 3 bases on V and 4 bases on J, and the germline ends lie 12 bases apart. The CDR3, cysteine through phenylalanine, is 14 amino acids long. Only the CDR3 DNA stays, 42 bases, in frame from base 1.